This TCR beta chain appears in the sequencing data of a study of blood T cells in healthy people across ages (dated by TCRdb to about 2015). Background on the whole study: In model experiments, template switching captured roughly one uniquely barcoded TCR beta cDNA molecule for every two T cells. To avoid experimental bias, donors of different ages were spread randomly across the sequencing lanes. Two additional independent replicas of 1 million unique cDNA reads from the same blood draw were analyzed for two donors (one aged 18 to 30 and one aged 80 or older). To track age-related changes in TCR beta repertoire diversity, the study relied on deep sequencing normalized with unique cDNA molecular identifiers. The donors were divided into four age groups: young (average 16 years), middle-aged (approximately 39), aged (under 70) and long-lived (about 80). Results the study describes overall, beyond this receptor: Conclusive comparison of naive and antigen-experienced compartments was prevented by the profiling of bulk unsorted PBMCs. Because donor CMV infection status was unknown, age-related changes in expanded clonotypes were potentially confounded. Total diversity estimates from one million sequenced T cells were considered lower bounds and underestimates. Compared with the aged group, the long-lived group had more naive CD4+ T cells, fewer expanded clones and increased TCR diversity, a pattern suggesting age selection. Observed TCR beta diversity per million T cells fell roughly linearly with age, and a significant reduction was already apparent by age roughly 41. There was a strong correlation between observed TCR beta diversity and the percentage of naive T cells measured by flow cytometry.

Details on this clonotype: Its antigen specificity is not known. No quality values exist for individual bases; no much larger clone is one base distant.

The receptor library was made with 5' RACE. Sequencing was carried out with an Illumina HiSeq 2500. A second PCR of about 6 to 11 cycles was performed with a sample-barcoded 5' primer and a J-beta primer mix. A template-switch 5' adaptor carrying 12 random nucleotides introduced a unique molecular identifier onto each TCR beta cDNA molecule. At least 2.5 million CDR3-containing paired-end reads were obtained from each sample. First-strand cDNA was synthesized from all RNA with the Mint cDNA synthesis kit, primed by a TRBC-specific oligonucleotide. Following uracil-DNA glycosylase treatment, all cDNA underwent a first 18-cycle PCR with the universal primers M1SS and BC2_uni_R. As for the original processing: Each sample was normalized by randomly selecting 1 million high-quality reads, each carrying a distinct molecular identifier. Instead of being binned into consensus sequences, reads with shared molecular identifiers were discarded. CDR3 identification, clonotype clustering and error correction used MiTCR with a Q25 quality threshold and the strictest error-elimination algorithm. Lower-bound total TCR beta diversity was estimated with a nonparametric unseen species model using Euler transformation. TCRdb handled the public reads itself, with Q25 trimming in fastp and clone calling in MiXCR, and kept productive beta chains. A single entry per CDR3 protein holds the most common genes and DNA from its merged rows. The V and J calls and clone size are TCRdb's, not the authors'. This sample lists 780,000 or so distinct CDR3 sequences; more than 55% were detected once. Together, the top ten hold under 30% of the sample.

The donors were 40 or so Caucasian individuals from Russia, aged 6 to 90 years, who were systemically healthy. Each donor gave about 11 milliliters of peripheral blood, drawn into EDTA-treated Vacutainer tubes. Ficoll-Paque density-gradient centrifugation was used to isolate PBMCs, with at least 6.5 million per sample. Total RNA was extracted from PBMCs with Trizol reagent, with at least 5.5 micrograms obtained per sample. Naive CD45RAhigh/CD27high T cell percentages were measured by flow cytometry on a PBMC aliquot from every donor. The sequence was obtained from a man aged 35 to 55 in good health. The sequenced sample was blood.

The DNA sequence is TGTGCCAGCAGTCCCCAGACTAGGAGGAAGGACAATGAGCAGTACTTC. The translation is CASSPQTRRKDNEQYF. This sequence uses TRBV6-2 or TRBV6-3 and TRBJ2-7, with a weak D call of TRBD2 (6 bases match). The CDR3 runs 16 residues from the cysteine to the phenylalanine. Only the CDR3 portion is preserved as DNA: 48 bases, with reading frame beginning at the first base. Deletion took 5 bases off V and 7 bases off J, with a span of 24 bases between the germline ends. CDR1 and CDR2, per the germline V gene, are MNHEY and SVGEGT.